This entry lists 32 T cell receptor beta chains sequenced from one sample in a study of cytomegalovirus exposure and HLA in healthy donors (dated by TCRdb to about 2017). The library was built by means of the immunoSEQ multiplex PCR assay. TCRdb re-hosts the immuneACCESS table, in-frame sequences only. Its copies lack some clones; in the studies checked, an unresolved V gene accounts for under half of them, and the cause for the rest is not known. A total of 150,000 to 200,000 clones appear in this sample, about 82% of them only once. Over 1.3% of the sample goes to the ten largest clones. The sequenced material came from PBMCs. The receptors were gathered from a woman under 30 in good health and CMV-seronegative.

This chain links TRBV25-1 with TRBJ2-3, with D possibly matching TRBD2 (6 bases). Per germline, CDR1 MGHDK and CDR2 SYGVNS. The V end lost 4 bases, the J end lost 5 bases, and 13 bases lay between the germline ends. This CDR3 has 14 residues. This chain's CDR3 is CASSGAGLVDTQYF. In DNA form, the CDR3 reads TGTGCCAGCAGTGGTGCGGGGCTAGTAGATACGCAGTATTTT.

V usage is TRBV6-5 and J usage is TRBJ1-1; a weak D match, TRBD1 (5 bases). The germline gives CDR1 MNHEY, CDR2 SVGAGI. Trimming shortened V by 6 bases and J by 1 base, and 12 bases separated the two germline ends. The length of the CDR3 is 14 residues. The CDR3 DNA follows: TGTGCCAGCAGCCGACCCGACAGGAACACTGAAGCTTTCTTT. It translates to CASSRPDRNTEAFF.

The chain recombines TRBV7-2 with TRBJ1-1, with a possible D match to TRBD1 (5 bases). Trimming shortened V by 5 bases and J by 4 bases, and 14 bases separated the two germline ends. The CDR3 is 14 amino acids. Germline CDR1 is SGHTA and CDR2 is FQGNSA. CDR3 in DNA: TGTGCCAGCAGCGCGGGGCGTGTGAGCACTGAAGCTTTCTTT. Its translation: CASSAGRVSTEAFF.

This clone was detected only once. This chain links TRBV5-4 with TRBJ2-3; D is unclear. Deletions cut 2 bases from V and 0 bases from J, with 7 bases between. CDR1 is SGHNT and CDR2 is YYREEE in the germline V gene (reference sequence). The length of the CDR3 is 14 residues. CDR3 amino acids: CASSFEASTDTQYF. The CDR3 nucleotides read TGTGCCAGCAGCTTTGAAGCAAGCACAGATACGCAGTATTTT.

This chain links TRBV6-5 with TRBJ2-6; D gene uncertain. From germline, CDR1 is MNHEY and CDR2 SVGAGI. The CDR3 contains 16 residues. Trimming left V 3 bases short and J 0 bases short, with 9 bases between. The chain's CDR3 is CASSYQANSGANVLTF. The DNA of the CDR3 is TGTGCCAGCAGTTATCAGGCGAACTCTGGGGCCAACGTCCTGACTTTC.

The CDR3 nucleotides are TGTGCCAGCAGTATCCCGGGACAGGGTTCGAGCTACGAGCAGTACTTC. Translated: CASSIPGQGSSYEQYF. The gene calls are TRBV27 and TRBJ2-7, with TRBD1 matching 9 bases. CDR3 size: 16 residues. V lost 5 bases, J lost 3 bases, and 11 bases stayed unmatched. Germline loops: CDR1 MNHEY, CDR2 SMNVEV (reference sequence).

The CDR3 here is CASSSDYREGRFDEQYF. In DNA form, the CDR3 reads TGTGCCAGCAGCTCGGATTACAGGGAAGGGCGGTTTGACGAGCAGTACTTC. J is TRBJ2-7 and V is TRBV5-6; a weak D match, TRBD1 (6 bases). The CDR3 is 17 amino acids. From germline, CDR1 is SGHDT and CDR2 YYEEEE. V was cut by 3 bases and J by 5 bases, with 24 bases left in between.

This sequence joins TRBV10-1 and TRBJ2-7, with 7 bases matching TRBD2. The length of the CDR3 is 15 residues. From germline, CDR1 is WNHNN and CDR2 SYGVQD (reference sequence). V lost 0 bases, J lost 8 bases, and 10 bases stayed unmatched. The CDR3 DNA sequence: TGCGCCAGCAGTGAGTCCCGAGCGGGGATGCGACAGCAGTACTTC. Its translation: CASSESRAGMRQQYF.

This clone was seen a handful of times. The chain combines TRBV30 with TRBJ1-2; possibly TRBD1 for D (5 bases). Trimming left V 1 base short and J 10 bases short, with 10 bases between. CDR3 length equals 11 residues. Germline values: CDR1 GTSNPN, CDR2 SVGIG (reference sequence). The CDR3 loop is CAWSEPGNYTF. DNA for the CDR3: TGTGCCTGGAGTGAACCAGGGAACTACACCTTC.

The rearrangement joins TRBV5-1 to TRBJ1-6; 7 nucleotides align to TRBD1. V lost 0 bases and J lost 2; bases outside the gene matches: 5. Germline V CDR1 and CDR2: SGHRS, YFSETQ. This CDR3 has 17 amino acids. The CDR3 reads CASSLDAGTAYNSPLHF. For the CDR3, the DNA is TGCGCCAGCAGCTTGGACGCTGGGACAGCCTATAATTCACCCCTCCACTTT. Combining the CDR3 with reference TRBV5-1 and TRBJ1-6 gives the whole variable domain KAGVTQTPRYLIKTRGQQVTLSCSPISGHRSVSWYQQTPGQGLQFLFEYFSETQRNKGNFPGRFSGRQFSNSRSEMNVSTLELGDSALYLCASSLDAGTAYNSPLHFGNGTRLTVT.

The chain uses TRBV6-5 and TRBJ2-7; the D gene is possibly TRBD2 (7 bases). Germline CDR1 MNHEY, CDR2 SVGAGI. Trimming left V 2 bases short and J 6 bases short, with 14 bases between. This CDR3 spans 14 amino acids. The CDR3 nucleotides read TGTGCCAGCAGTTACGGGGGAGGGGGAACCGAGCAGTACTTC. Its protein product is CASSYGGGGTEQYF.

Regarding this clone: The same CDR3 also results from other DNA sequences found in this sample. The chain uses TRBV30 and TRBJ1-1; D possibly corresponds to TRBD1 (6 bases). This CDR3 is 12 amino acids long. Germline V gives CDR1 GTSNPN, CDR2 SVGIG (reference sequence). Trimming pared 2 bases from V and 3 bases from J, leaving 7 bases between. The CDR3 DNA reads TGTGCCTGGAGTCAGGGGTACACTGAAGCTTTCTTT. It yields the protein CAWSQGYTEAFF.

CDR3 bases: TGTGCCAGCAGTGCCGCCGGGACAGGGGACTACGAGCAGTACTTC. Its translation: CASSAAGTGDYEQYF. The rearrangement uses TRBV6-4 and TRBJ2-7, with TRBD1 matching over 10 bases. The V segment lost 4 bases and the J segment 3 bases; nucleotides outside the gene matches: 6. The CDR3 is 15 amino acids. Germline CDR1 is MRHNA and CDR2 is SNTAGT.

The V and J genes are TRBV19 and TRBJ1-3; tentative D call: TRBD1 (6 bases). V lost 8 bases, J lost 1 base, and 9 bases lay in between. This CDR3 is 13 amino acids long. Per germline, CDR1 LNHDA and CDR2 SQIVND (reference sequence). The CDR3 loop is CASSGQSGNTIYF. CDR3 nucleotide sequence: TGTGCCAGTTCTGGACAGTCTGGAAACACCATATATTTT.

This chain joins TRBV30 and TRBJ1-2; perhaps TRBD1 as D (5 bases). This CDR3 contains 14 residues. The V and J ends lost 4 bases and 3 bases respectively, with 15 bases between them. Germline V gives CDR1 GTSNPN, CDR2 SVGIG (reference sequence). The CDR3 reads CAWNGGSTDYGYTF. As DNA, the CDR3 is TGTGCCTGGAATGGGGGGTCGACCGACTATGGCTACACCTTC. Full variable domain (remainder filled in from reference TRBV30 and TRBJ1-2): SQTIHQWPATLVQPVGSPLSLECTVEGTSNPNLYWYRQAAGRGLQLLFYSVGIGQISSEVPQNLSASRPQDRQFILSSKKLLLSDSGFYLCAWNGGSTDYGYTFGSGTRLTVV.

J is TRBJ2-7 and V is TRBV7-9, with a weak D call TRBD1 (6 bases). The CDR3 sequence is 15 residues long. The germline V gene has CDR1 SEHNR and CDR2 FQNEAQ (reference sequence). Trimming took 2 bases from V and 4 from J, leaving 15 bases between them. The CDR3 loop reads CASSLRGGASYEQYF. CDR3 DNA sequence: TGTGCCAGCAGCTTACGTGGGGGCGCATCGTACGAGCAGTACTTC. The whole variable domain, remainder taken from reference TRBV7-9 and TRBJ2-7, is DTGVSQNPRHKITKRGQNVTFRCDPISEHNRLYWYRQTLGQGPEFLTYFQNEAQLEKSRLLSDRFSAERPKGSFSTLEIQRTEQGDSAMYLCASSLRGGASYEQYFGPGTRLTVT.

The chain uses TRBV6-4 and TRBJ1-1; TRBD1 matches 8 bases. J lost 5 bases, V lost 5 bases, and 7 bases had no gene match. The CDR3 extends over 14 amino acids. Per the germline V gene, CDR1 is MRHNA and CDR2 is SNTAGT. CDR3 nucleotides: TGTGCCAGCAGTTCTACAGGGGGAGAGACTGAAGCTTTCTTT. Translation: CASSSTGGETEAFF.

The rearrangement joins TRBV5-6 to TRBJ1-2; D remains ambiguous. Trimming cost V 4 bases and J 8 bases, with 18 bases left between them. CDR3 length: 14 residues. Germline V gene lookup returns CDR1 SGHDT and CDR2 YYEEEE. CDR3 region: CASSPISGGSGYTF. Here the CDR3 DNA reads TGTGCCAGCAGCCCGATTTCCGGAGGGTCCGGCTACACCTTC. Drawing the rest from reference TRBV5-6 and TRBJ1-2, the complete variable domain is DAGVTQSPTHLIKTRGQQVTLRCSPKSGHDTVSWYQQALGQGPQFIFQYYEEEERQRGNFPDRFSGHQFPNYSSELNVNALLLGDSALYLCASSPISGGSGYTFGSGTRLTVV.

This clone was seen just once. This chain links TRBV6-1 with TRBJ2-1; 10 bases are shared with TRBD1. Germline V gene sequence: CDR1 MNHNS, CDR2 SASEGT. The CDR3 is made up of 13 amino acids. Trimming cost V 8 bases and J 9 bases; bases outside gene matches: 7. The CDR3 spells CASGRTGGFEQFF. CDR3 coding DNA: TGTGCCAGCGGACGGACAGGGGGTTTTGAGCAGTTCTTC.

The V gene is TRBV2, the J gene TRBJ2-1; the D gene is possibly TRBD2 (5 bases). The V and J ends lost 4 bases and 13 bases respectively, with 11 bases between them. Germline V gene sequence: CDR1 SNHLY, CDR2 FYNNEI. The CDR3 contains 11 residues. The DNA of the CDR3 is TGTGCCAGCAGTGTACTAGGTGGACAGTTCTTC. Its translation is CASSVLGGQFF.

This clone was observed a single time. The chain joins TRBV11-2 to TRBJ1-1, with D unclear. The V end lost 5 bases, the J end lost 3 bases, and 10 bases lay between the germline ends. Germline CDR1 reads SGHAT; CDR2 reads FQNNGV. This CDR3 is built from 13 residues. The CDR3 sequence is CASSRSVYTEAFF. The CDR3 nucleotides are TGTGCCAGCAGCCGGTCTGTGTACACTGAAGCTTTCTTT.

The CDR3 coding sequence is TGTGCTAGTGGTTTGGGACAGTACAATCAGCCCCAGCATTTT. Translating it yields CASGLGQYNQPQHF. The chain is built from TRBV12-5 and TRBJ1-5, with D maybe TRBD1 (5 bases). With 1 base removed from V and 3 bases from J, the gap between germline ends came to 7 bases. CDR3 length: 14 residues. The germline V gene encodes CDR1 LGHNT and CDR2 FRNRAP. Looking up the rest from reference TRBV12-5 and TRBJ1-5 gives the full variable domain: DARVTQTPRHKVTEMGQEVTMRCQPILGHNTVFWYRQTMMQGLELLAYFRNRAPLDDSGMPKDRFSAEMPDATLATLKIQPSEPRDSAVYFCASGLGQYNQPQHFGDGTRLSIL.

The chain couples TRBV5-4 to TRBJ1-1; 8 bases are shared with TRBD1. With 4 bases clipped from V and 6 bases from J, the junction kept 11 bases outside the gene matches. The CDR3 spans 15 residues. Germline V CDR1 and CDR2: SGHNT, YYREEE (reference sequence). Written as DNA, the CDR3 is TGTGCCAGCAGCCCTAAGGACAGGGAATCCCCTGAAGCTTTCTTT. This codes for CASSPKDRESPEAFF.

The J gene is TRBJ2-5, the V gene TRBV11-2; 9 bases align to TRBD2. CDR3 length: 16 residues. Trimming cost V 2 bases and J 5 bases; bases outside gene matches: 9. Germline assignment: CDR1 SGHAT and CDR2 FQNNGV. The CDR3 reads CASSLRASGVGETQYF. The CDR3 DNA is TGTGCCAGCAGCTTAAGGGCTAGCGGGGTGGGGGAGACCCAGTACTTC.

The gene calls are TRBV6-4 and TRBJ2-1, with 9 bases identical to TRBD2. The CDR3 has 17 residues. The germline V gene has CDR1 MRHNA and CDR2 SNTAGT. The junction had 12 bases not matched to a gene; V was cut back by 4 bases and J by 5 bases. This CDR3 reads CASSAGLAFGGNNEQFF. DNA for the CDR3: TGTGCCAGCAGTGCGGGACTAGCTTTCGGCGGAAACAATGAGCAGTTCTTC.

In its sample, this clone was seen a few times. The chain joins TRBV4-1 to TRBJ1-3; the D is unclear. The CDR3 has 18 amino acids. V was clipped by 0 bases and J by 4 bases, with 19 bases between them. Germline values: CDR1 MGHRA, CDR2 YSYEKL. The CDR3 DNA reads as TGCGCCAGCAGCCAAGACCCTGGAGGGAGGGCCTCGGGAAACACCATATATTTT. The encoded protein is CASSQDPGGRASGNTIYF.

The chain joins TRBV5-1 to TRBJ1-1; a possible D gene is TRBD1 (5 bases). With 4 bases removed from V and 6 bases from J, the gap between germline ends came to 16 bases. Per the germline V gene, CDR1 is SGHRS and CDR2 is YFSETQ. The length of the CDR3 is 14 residues. The CDR3 DNA sequence: TGCGCCAGCAGCCCCCGGTCCGGAGGGGCTGAAGCTTTCTTT. It is translated as CASSPRSGGAEAFF.

The J gene is TRBJ2-1, the V gene TRBV5-1; D is ambiguous. Germline CDR1 is SGHRS and CDR2 is YFSETQ. The CDR3 consists of 14 residues. V shed 4 bases and J shed 4 bases, with 12 bases lying between them. For the CDR3, the DNA is TGCGCCAGCAGCCCCTCGCCGGGTTACAATGAGCAGTTCTTC. Translated, it gives CASSPSPGYNEQFF.

The J gene is TRBJ1-2, the V gene TRBV18; D perhaps matches TRBD1 (5 bases). The CDR3 extends over 15 amino acids. V was pared by 3 bases and J by 0 bases, with 11 bases between. CDR1 KGHSH and CDR2 LQKENI come from the germline V gene. The CDR3 bases are TGTGCCAGCTCACCCGGACACGGAACTAACTATGGCTACACCTTC. Protein sequence: CASSPGHGTNYGYTF. The complete variable domain, with remaining parts taken from reference TRBV18 and TRBJ1-2, reads NAGVMQNPRHLVRRRGQEARLRCSPMKGHSHVYWYRQLPEEGLKFMVYLQKENIIDESGMPKERFSAEFPKEGPSILRIQQVVRGDSAAYFCASSPGHGTNYGYTFGSGTRLTVV.

The genes are TRBV6-1 and TRBJ2-5; 7 bases match TRBD2. V was clipped by 7 bases and J by 1 base; unmatched bases: 3. Germline V CDR1 and CDR2: MNHNS, SASEGT. This CDR3 has 13 amino acids. The CDR3 bases are TGTGCCAGCATCCGGACTAGCCAAGAGACCCAGTACTTC. Residues: CASIRTSQETQYF.

This clone was recorded only once. The chain links TRBV5-6 to TRBJ2-6, with a weak D call TRBD1 (6 bases). Per the germline V gene, CDR1 is SGHDT and CDR2 is YYEEEE. V was cut by 3 bases and J by 1 base, with 14 bases left in between. The CDR3 is 17 residues long. The CDR3 region is CASSSLRGRSGANVLTF. CDR3 DNA sequence: TGTGCCAGCAGCTCGCTCAGGGGACGTTCTGGGGCCAACGTCCTGACTTTC.

The chain links TRBV18 to TRBJ1-4; TRBD1 is a possible D gene (6 bases). Trimming removed 1 base from V and 3 bases from J, with 6 bases in between. The CDR3 length is 14 residues. Germline CDR1 is KGHSH and CDR2 is LQKENI. For the CDR3, the DNA is TGTGCCAGCTCACCACAGGGGGCTAATGAAAAACTGTTTTTT. This sequence encodes CASSPQGANEKLFF.